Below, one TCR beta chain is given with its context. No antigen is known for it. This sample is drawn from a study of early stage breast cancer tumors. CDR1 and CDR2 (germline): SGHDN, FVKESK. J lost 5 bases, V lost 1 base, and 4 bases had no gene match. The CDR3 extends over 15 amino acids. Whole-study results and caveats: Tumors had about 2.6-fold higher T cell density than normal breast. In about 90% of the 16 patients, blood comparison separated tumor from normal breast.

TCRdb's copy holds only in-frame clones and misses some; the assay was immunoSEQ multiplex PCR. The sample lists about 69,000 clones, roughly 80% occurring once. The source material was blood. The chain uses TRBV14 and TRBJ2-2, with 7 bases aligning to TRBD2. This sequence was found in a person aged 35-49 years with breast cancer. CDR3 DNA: TGTGCCAGCAGCCAAGTCTACGGGGGGACCGGGGAGCTGTTTTTT. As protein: CASSQVYGGTGELFF.